What follows are 25 T cell receptor beta chains derived from one specimen sequenced in a study of shared clonotypes between healthy human individuals. Naivety among CD8 cells was defined by CD45RO negativity and positive CCR7 selection, thereby excluding terminally differentiated effector memory CD45RA+ cells. The assay was immunoSEQ multiplex PCR, and TCRdb's table has in-frame clones only and misses some. The top ten clones hold 1% to 1.5% of a sample with about 1,900,000 clones, approximately 94% of them seen once. Sequencing was done on a sample of naive CD8+ T cells sorted from blood. These TCRs come from a man younger than 35 in good health.

This chain connects TRBV18 to TRBJ1-2; TRBD1 agrees at 11 bases. With 5 bases clipped from V and 4 bases from J, the junction kept 15 bases outside the gene matches. The CDR3 contains 18 residues. Germline V gene lookup returns CDR1 KGHSH and CDR2 LQKENI. The CDR3 DNA reads TGTGCCAGCTCAGCGCCGGGACAGGGGGACTTAGTAGGCTATGGCTACACCTTC. This codes for CASSAPGQGDLVGYGYTF.

The chain carries TRBV9 and TRBJ2-7, with 7 bases aligning to TRBD1. CDR1 and CDR2 (germline): SGDLS, YYNGEE. CDR3 length equals 14 residues. V was pared by 4 bases and J by 2 bases, with 6 bases of the junction left unmatched. The CDR3 sequence is CASSSTDRTYEQYF. In DNA form, the CDR3 reads TGTGCCAGCAGCTCGACGGACAGGACCTACGAGCAGTACTTC.

Notes on this clone: In the same sample, other DNA sequences code for this CDR3. The chain recombines TRBV7-9 with TRBJ2-7; D possibly corresponds to TRBD2 (6 bases). Germline CDR1 and CDR2: SEHNR and FQNEAQ (reference sequence). The CDR3 contains 13 residues. Trimming shortened V by 3 bases and J by 2 bases, and 8 bases separated the two germline ends. The CDR3 DNA is TGTGCCAGCAGCTTCGGGGGAACCTACGAGCAGTACTTC. Protein product: CASSFGGTYEQYF.

The V gene is TRBV30, the J gene TRBJ1-5; 8 bases map to TRBD1. CDR3 length: 16 amino acids. Germline V gene data show CDR1 as GTSNPN and CDR2 as SVGIG (reference sequence). The J segment lost 2 bases and the V segment lost 4 bases, leaving 10 bases of the junction unmatched. The CDR3 region is CAWKDRDPLGNQPQHF. Here the CDR3 DNA reads TGTGCCTGGAAGGACAGGGACCCTTTGGGCAATCAGCCCCAGCATTTT.

The rearrangement uses TRBV6-1 and TRBJ2-7; weak D call: TRBD2 (5 bases). This CDR3 spans 15 amino acids. The germline gives CDR1 MNHNS, CDR2 SASEGT. V was trimmed by 8 bases and J by 0 bases, leaving 17 bases between them. CDR3 amino acids: CASLNLEGSSYEQYF. Here the CDR3 DNA reads TGTGCCAGCTTGAATTTGGAAGGGAGCTCCTACGAGCAGTACTTC.

V gene TRBV28 combines with J gene TRBJ1-5; a weak D match, TRBD1 (5 bases). The CDR3 is made up of 15 amino acids. Germline values: CDR1 MDHEN, CDR2 SYDVKM. V was pared by 6 bases and J by 2 bases, with 14 bases between. This chain's CDR3 is CASSPSGVGNQPQHF. The CDR3 DNA follows: TGTGCCAGCAGCCCCTCGGGGGTGGGCAATCAGCCCCAGCATTTT.

The chain is built from TRBV28 and TRBJ2-1; 7 bases are a match to TRBD1. The CDR3 sequence is 17 residues long. Looked up from germline, CDR1 is MDHEN and CDR2 is SYDVKM. The trim removed 5 bases at V and 1 base at J, leaving 11 bases unmatched. The CDR3 sequence is CASSTGTEGFSYNEQFF. The DNA for the CDR3 is TGTGCCAGCAGTACCGGGACAGAAGGCTTTTCCTACAATGAGCAGTTCTTC.

This CDR3 reads CASSVGWAWSYGYTF. The DNA for the CDR3 is TGTGCCAGCAGCGTAGGGTGGGCGTGGAGCTATGGCTACACCTTC. The chain recombines TRBV9 with TRBJ1-2; D gene unclear. There are 15 residues in the CDR3. The germline V gene has CDR1 SGDLS and CDR2 YYNGEE. The V end was cut by 0 bases, the J end by 4 bases, with 13 bases between.

CDR3 residues: CASSPTSFWETQYF. The DNA of the CDR3 is TGTGCCAGCAGTCCAACTAGTTTTTGGGAGACCCAGTACTTC. The chain carries TRBV27 and TRBJ2-5; possibly TRBD2 for D (5 bases). Trimming took off 5 bases at V and 5 bases at J, with 15 bases between the two ends. This CDR3 spans 14 amino acids. The germline gives CDR1 MNHEY, CDR2 SMNVEV (reference sequence).

V and J are TRBV9 and TRBJ1-4; no clear D gene. The V gene's germline CDR1 is SGDLS and CDR2 YYNGEE. This CDR3 has 14 amino acids. V dropped 3 bases and J dropped 0 bases, with 6 bases sitting between them. CDR3 protein: CASSESSTNEKLFF. CDR3 DNA sequence: TGTGCCAGCAGCGAGAGCTCAACTAATGAAAAACTGTTTTTT.

V gene TRBV28 combines with J gene TRBJ1-3, with D uncertain. Trimming stripped 5 bases from V and 2 bases from J, with 10 bases between. Germline V lookup: CDR1 MDHEN, CDR2 SYDVKM. The CDR3 sequence is 14 residues long. CDR3 DNA sequence: TGTGCCAGCAGTCCTAGGGTGACTGGAAACACCATATATTTT. It specifies CASSPRVTGNTIYF.

This clone has a handful of counts. The chain has TRBV6-5 and TRBJ2-4; D may be TRBD2 (6 bases). The CDR3 is 13 amino acids. Germline CDR1 MNHEY, CDR2 SVGAGI. Between the trimmed V and J ends, which lost 6 bases and 8 bases, there was a span of 14 bases. The CDR3 loop reads CASRSTPGDIQYF. For the CDR3, the DNA is TGTGCCAGCAGGTCTACCCCGGGGGACATTCAGTACTTC.

This sequence joins TRBV19 and TRBJ2-7; D is perhaps TRBD2 (5 bases). The CDR3 is made up of 13 amino acids. Looked up from germline, CDR1 is LNHDA and CDR2 is SQIVND (reference sequence). V lost 3 bases and J lost 2, with 8 bases in between. The CDR3 spells CASSITSTYEQYF. The CDR3, as DNA: TGTGCCAGTAGTATTACTAGTACCTACGAGCAGTACTTC. The complete variable domain, with remaining parts taken from reference TRBV19 and TRBJ2-7, reads DGGITQSPKYLFRKEGQNVTLSCEQNLNHDAMYWYRQDPGQGLRLIYYSQIVNDFQKGDIAEGYSVSREKKESFPLTVTSAQKNPTAFYLCASSITSTYEQYFGPGTRLTVT.

About this clone itself: This sample also contains other DNA sequences that code for the same CDR3. The chain couples TRBV27 to TRBJ2-2; D uncertain. Germline CDR1 and CDR2: MNHEY and SMNVEV (reference sequence). V lost 1 base and J lost 7, with 4 bases in between. This CDR3 region has 12 residues. CDR3 in amino acids: CASSLFGGELFF. The CDR3 DNA sequence: TGTGCCAGCAGTTTATTCGGCGGGGAGCTGTTTTTT.

The J gene is TRBJ2-1, the V gene TRBV7-6, with no clear D. CDR1 and CDR2 (germline): SGHVS, FNYEAQ. V was clipped by 2 bases and J by 9 bases, with 5 bases between them. The CDR3 covers 11 residues. The CDR3 DNA reads as TGTGCCAGCAGCTTAAACGGTGAGCAGTTCTTC. It yields the protein CASSLNGEQFF.

The V gene is TRBV28, the J gene TRBJ2-7; TRBD1 agrees at 9 bases. Trimming took 9 bases from V and 4 from J; bases not matched to a gene: 10. Germline V gene lookup returns CDR1 MDHEN and CDR2 SYDVKM. The length of the CDR3 is 14 residues. The CDR3, as DNA: TGTGCCAGTATCAAGATACAGGGGGCTTACGAGCAGTACTTC. It is translated as CASIKIQGAYEQYF. Variable domain in full (rest from reference TRBV28 and TRBJ2-7): DVKVTQSSRYLVKRTGEKVFLECVQDMDHENMFWYRQDPGLGLRLIYFSYDVKMKEKGDIPEGYSVSREKKERFSLILESASTNQTSMYLCASIKIQGAYEQYFGPGTRLTVT.

The genes are TRBV7-9 and TRBJ1-5; a weak D match, TRBD1 (5 bases). Germline-derived CDR1 and CDR2 are SEHNR and FQNEAQ (reference sequence). The CDR3 is 15 residues long. Deletions cut 5 bases from V and 5 bases from J, with 16 bases between. Written as DNA, the CDR3 is TGTGCCAGCAGCGACAGCCTTACGCAGCATCAGCCCCAGCATTTT. This gives the protein CASSDSLTQHQPQHF.

V gene TRBV7-9 combines with J gene TRBJ2-3; the D gene could be TRBD1 or TRBD2 (5 bases each). The CDR3 contains 16 residues. Trimming took 1 base from V and 6 from J, leaving 17 bases between them. From germline, CDR1 is SEHNR and CDR2 FQNEAQ (reference sequence). This CDR3 reads CASSLGGEGSPDTQYF. In DNA, the CDR3 is TGTGCCAGCAGCTTAGGGGGTGAGGGGTCGCCCGATACGCAGTATTTT.

The chain has TRBV27 and TRBJ2-7; D is possibly TRBD2 (6 bases). V lost 5 bases and J 1 base, leaving 9 bases between the germline ends. The CDR3 sequence is 13 residues long. In germline, CDR1 is MNHEY, CDR2 SMNVEV (reference sequence). The CDR3 sequence is CASSRDWSYEQYF. CDR3 bases: TGTGCCAGCAGTCGGGACTGGTCCTACGAGCAGTACTTC.

This chain links TRBV4-2 with TRBJ2-2; D is perhaps TRBD1 (7 bases). Looked up from germline, CDR1 is LGHNA and CDR2 is YNFKEQ. V lost 3 bases to trimming and J lost 1 base, with 15 bases between them. The CDR3 is made up of 17 amino acids. The CDR3 loop reads CASSQDLRGENTGELFF. CDR3 DNA sequence: TGTGCCAGCAGCCAGGACCTCAGGGGGGAGAACACCGGGGAGCTGTTTTTT.

This clone appeared once. This chain connects TRBV29-1 to TRBJ2-2, with TRBD2 as a possible D gene (6 bases). The CDR3 contains 13 residues. CDR1 and CDR2 (germline): SQVTM, ANQGSEA. V lost 4 bases, J lost 7 bases, and 13 bases lay in between. The CDR3 DNA reads as TGCAGCGTTGTATGGGCGGGGCGCGGGGAGCTGTTTTTT. Its translation is CSVVWAGRGELFF.

The gene calls are TRBV9 and TRBJ1-3; no firm D call. Germline CDR1 and CDR2: SGDLS and YYNGEE. Trimming shortened V by 2 bases and J by 0 bases, and 15 bases separated the two germline ends. The CDR3 consists of 17 residues. The CDR3 bases are TGTGCCAGCAGCGTCGCCAGAGGAGGAGACTCTGGAAACACCATATATTTT. It yields the protein CASSVARGGDSGNTIYF.

The chain carries TRBV5-4 and TRBJ1-2, with D perhaps matching TRBD1 (6 bases). The CDR3 is made up of 14 amino acids. Germline V gene sequence: CDR1 SGHNT, CDR2 YYREEE (reference sequence). Deletions cut 4 bases from V and 2 bases from J, with 12 bases between. CDR3 DNA sequence: TGTGCCAGCAGCAGGGGGGCAGGGAACTATGGCTACACCTTC. It specifies CASSRGAGNYGYTF.

This sequence joins TRBV7-6 and TRBJ1-2; 7 bases agree with TRBD1. Unmatched junction bases numbered 3, after V lost 5 bases and J lost 3 bases. In germline, CDR1 is SGHVS, CDR2 FNYEAQ. This CDR3 has 13 amino acids. The CDR3 loop is CASSAGTDYGYTF. The CDR3 region has the DNA TGTGCCAGCAGCGCAGGGACAGACTATGGCTACACCTTC. The complete variable domain, with remaining parts taken from reference TRBV7-6 and TRBJ1-2, reads GAGVSQSPRYKVTKRGQDVALRCDPISGHVSLYWYRQALGQGPEFLTYFNYEAQQDKSGLPNDRFSAERPEGSISTLTIQRTEQRDSAMYRCASSAGTDYGYTFGSGTRLTVV.

As DNA, the CDR3 is TGTGCCAGCAGTGGTCCGGGAAGGATGGACGATTCACCCCTCCACTTT. The encoded protein is CASSGPGRMDDSPLHF. The chain links TRBV6-1 to TRBJ1-6; D unclear. CDR1 is MNHNS and CDR2 is SASEGT in the germline V gene. The V gene lost 4 bases and the J gene lost 8 bases, with 18 bases spanning the gap. The CDR3 extends over 16 amino acids.